This T cell receptor (beta chain) emerged from a study of cytomegalovirus exposure and HLA in healthy donors. CDR1 SGHDT and CDR2 YYEEEE come from the germline V gene. The V and J ends lost 1 base and 6 bases respectively, with 16 bases between them. This CDR3 region has 15 residues. Remarks on this clone: Its matching antigen is unknown.

Study-wide results and limits: Another analysis was done later, and it associated 16,951 TCR beta sequences with HLA alleles at 0.05 false discovery rate.

The PCR employed 60 Vbeta primers together with 13 Jbeta primers. Measured with immunoSEQ multiplex PCR; TCRdb has only the in-frame clones, and not every one. The top ten hold approximately 1.5% of the sample, which has around 150,000 clones, about 80% seen once. Sequencing used PBMCs. The chain uses TRBV5-6 and TRBJ1-1, with TRBD1 as a possible D gene (6 bases). The clonotype originates from a girl aged 10 to 17 in good health and CMV-seropositive. The CDR3 protein is CASSLNGHWGPEAFF. The DNA of the CDR3 is TGTGCCAGCAGCTTGAATGGACATTGGGGGCCTGAAGCTTTCTTT.